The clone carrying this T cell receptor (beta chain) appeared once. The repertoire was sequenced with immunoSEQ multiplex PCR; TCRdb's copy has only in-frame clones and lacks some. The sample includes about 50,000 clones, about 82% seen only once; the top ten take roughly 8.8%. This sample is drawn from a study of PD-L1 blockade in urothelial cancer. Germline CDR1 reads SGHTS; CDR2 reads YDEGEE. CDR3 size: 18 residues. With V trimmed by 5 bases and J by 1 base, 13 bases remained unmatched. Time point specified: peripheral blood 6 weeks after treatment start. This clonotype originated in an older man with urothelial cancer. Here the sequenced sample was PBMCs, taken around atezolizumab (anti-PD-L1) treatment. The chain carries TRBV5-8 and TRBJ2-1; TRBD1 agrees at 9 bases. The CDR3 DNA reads TGTGCCAGCAGTGCTTGGGCTGGGACAGGGAATTCCTACAATGAGCAGTTCTTC. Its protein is CASSAWAGTGNSYNEQFF.